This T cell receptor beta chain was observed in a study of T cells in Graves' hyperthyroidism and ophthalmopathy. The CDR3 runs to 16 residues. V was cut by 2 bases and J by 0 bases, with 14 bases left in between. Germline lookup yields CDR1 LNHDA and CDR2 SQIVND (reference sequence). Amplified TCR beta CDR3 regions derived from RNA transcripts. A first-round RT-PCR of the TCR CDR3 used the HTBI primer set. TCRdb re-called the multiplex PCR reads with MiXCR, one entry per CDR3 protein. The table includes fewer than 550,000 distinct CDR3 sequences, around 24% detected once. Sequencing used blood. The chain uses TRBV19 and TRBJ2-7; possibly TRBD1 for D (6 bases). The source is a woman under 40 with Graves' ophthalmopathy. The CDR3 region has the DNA TGTGCCAGTAGTATATCCCTGCAGGGGCCCTCCTACGAGCAGTACTTC. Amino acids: CASSISLQGPSYEQYF.